The 3 T cell receptor beta chains in this list originate from one sample, sequenced in a study of PD-1 blockade in classical Hodgkin lymphoma. Measured with immunoSEQ multiplex PCR; TCRdb has only the in-frame clones, and not every one. The sample consists of roughly 45,000 clones, around three quarters of them appearing once. After autologous stem cell transplantation all patients relapsed, and prior brentuximab vedotin exposure differed between cohorts. The material was peripheral blood mononuclear cells (PBMCs), obtained before the second cycle of nivolumab. The receptors originated from a human donor with classical Hodgkin lymphoma.

CDR3 residues: CSVASQGGGYEQYF. The CDR3 coding sequence is TGCAGCGTTGCCTCACAGGGGGGAGGGTACGAGCAGTACTTC. The chain has TRBV29-1 and TRBJ2-7, with D possibly matching TRBD1 (8 bases). Trimming pared 4 bases from V and 4 bases from J, leaving 17 bases between. CDR1 is SQVTM, CDR2 ANQGSEA, per germline. CDR3 length: 14 residues.

V is TRBV5-1 and J is TRBJ2-5; 7 nucleotides agree with TRBD1. The V gene's germline CDR1 is SGHRS and CDR2 YFSETQ. The CDR3 length is 14 residues. Trimming took 7 bases from V and 5 from J; bases not matched to a gene: 11. This CDR3 is CASSPGQFQETQYF. The DNA of the CDR3 is TGCGCCAGCTCTCCGGGACAGTTTCAGGAGACCCAGTACTTC.

This chain joins TRBV28 and TRBJ2-1, with TRBD2 identical over 9 bases. V lost 6 bases to trimming and J lost 9 bases; unmatched junction nucleotides: 15. CDR1 is MDHEN and CDR2 is SYDVKM in the germline V gene. This CDR3 is built from 16 residues. The CDR3 DNA follows: TGTGCCAGCAGCCTAGACCGACTAGCGGCTAGCGTTGAGCAGTTCTTC. The encoded protein is CASSLDRLAASVEQFF. The full variable domain, rest sourced from reference TRBV28 and TRBJ2-1, is DVKVTQSSRYLVKRTGEKVFLECVQDMDHENMFWYRQDPGLGLRLIYFSYDVKMKEKGDIPEGYSVSREKKERFSLILESASTNQTSMYLCASSLDRLAASVEQFFGPGTRLTVL.